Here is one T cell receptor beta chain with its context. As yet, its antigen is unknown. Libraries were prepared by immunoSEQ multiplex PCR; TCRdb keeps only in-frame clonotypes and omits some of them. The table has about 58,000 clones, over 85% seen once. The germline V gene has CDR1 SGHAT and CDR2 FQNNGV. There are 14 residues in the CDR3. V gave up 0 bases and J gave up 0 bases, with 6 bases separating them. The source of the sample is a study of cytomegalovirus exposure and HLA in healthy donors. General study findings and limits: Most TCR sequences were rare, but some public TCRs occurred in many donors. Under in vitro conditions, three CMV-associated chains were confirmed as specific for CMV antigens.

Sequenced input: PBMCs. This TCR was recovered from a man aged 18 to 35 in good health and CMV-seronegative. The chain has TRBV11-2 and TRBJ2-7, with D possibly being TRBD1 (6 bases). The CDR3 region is CASSLDRGSYEQYF. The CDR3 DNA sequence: TGTGCCAGCAGCTTAGACAGGGGCTCCTACGAGCAGTACTTC.